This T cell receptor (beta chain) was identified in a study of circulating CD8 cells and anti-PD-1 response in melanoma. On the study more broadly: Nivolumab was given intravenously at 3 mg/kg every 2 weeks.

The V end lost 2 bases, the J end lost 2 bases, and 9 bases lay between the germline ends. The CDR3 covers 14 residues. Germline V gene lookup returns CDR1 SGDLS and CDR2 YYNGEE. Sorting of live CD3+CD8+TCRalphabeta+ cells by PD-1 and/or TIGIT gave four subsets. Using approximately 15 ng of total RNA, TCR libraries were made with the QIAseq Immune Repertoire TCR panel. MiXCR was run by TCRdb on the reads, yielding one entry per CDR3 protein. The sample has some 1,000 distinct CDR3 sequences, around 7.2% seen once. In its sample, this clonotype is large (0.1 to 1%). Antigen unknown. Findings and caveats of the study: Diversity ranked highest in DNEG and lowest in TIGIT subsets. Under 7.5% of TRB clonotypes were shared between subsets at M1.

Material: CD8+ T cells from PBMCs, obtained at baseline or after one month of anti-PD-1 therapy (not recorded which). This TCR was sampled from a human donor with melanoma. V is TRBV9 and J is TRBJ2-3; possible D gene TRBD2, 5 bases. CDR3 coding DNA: TGTGCCAGCAGCGTTCCCGGACTCACAGATACGCAGTATTTT. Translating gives CASSVPGLTDTQYF.